This T cell receptor beta chain derives from a study of Graves' ophthalmopathy and Graves' hyperthyroidism. This clonotype was detected only a few times. Its target is unknown. Germline and junction disagree at one end, which may indicate a read error. Orbital computed tomography, thyroid ultrasound, TRAb, serum thyroxine and clinical symptoms formed the basis of diagnosis. Amplification of the TCR beta CDR3 regions used RNA transcripts (as template). HTBI primers were employed in first-round RT-PCR, then a second-round multiplex PCR followed. TCRdb reprocessed the multiplex PCR reads with MiXCR, giving one entry per CDR3 protein. The sample consists of around 1.1 million distinct CDR3 sequences, approximately 35% of them appearing once. Study conclusions and caveats: Ophthalmopathy could be told apart from stable hyperthyroidism by a 13-signature model (around 85% sensitivity, roughly 81% specificity). Most thyroid clonotypes with frequency above 0.001 were detected in blood too.

The TCR was taken from an adult man with Graves' hyperthyroidism. The sequenced sample was peripheral blood or thyroid tissue (not recorded which).

The CDR3 region is CAGSQGHTFGNTIYF. The CDR3 nucleotides read TGTGCCGGCAGCCAAGGGCATACCTTTGGAAACACCATATATTTT. This chain uses TRBV14 with TRBJ1-3; D uncertain. CDR1 SGHDN and CDR2 FVKESK come from the germline V gene. There are 15 residues in the CDR3.